This T cell receptor (beta chain) comes out of a study of low-dose radiotherapy and immunotherapy resistance in tumors. TRAV- and TRBV-specific primers, spanning alpha and beta chains, primed first-strand cDNA. TCRs were put through 20 PCR cycles of amplification with Phusion. A constant-region primer and the V-primer adapter served as the primer pair. mRNA isolates were amplified via in vitro transcription. TCRdb re-called the reads with MiXCR, one entry per CDR3 protein. The sample has tens of thousands of distinct CDR3 sequences; around a third are singletons. The sample's time point: before trial treatment. Treatment of the donors consisted of nivolumab and ipilimumab (plus aspirin, low-dose cyclophosphamide and low-dose radiotherapy). Advanced solid tumors lacking tumor-infiltrating lymphocytes characterized eligible patients. Of note for this clonotype: The junction departs from the called germline gene at one end, perhaps through a read error.

The CDR3 extends over 14 amino acids. CDR1 is SGHDT and CDR2 is YYEEEE in the germline V gene. The chain joins TRBV5-6 to TRBJ2-7; the match to TRBD2 covers 8 bases. The TCR was taken from a male donor with gallbladder cancer. The input for sequencing was PBMCs, taken before treatment. This chain's CDR3 is CASRLGGRLGEQYF. The CDR3 DNA reads TGTGCCAGCAGATTGGGCGGGAGGCTCGGAGAGCAGTACTTC.